The 27 T cell receptor beta chains given below trace back to one sample, sequenced in a study of T cell responses to AZD1222 COVID-19 vaccine. Here immunoSEQ multiplex PCR was the method, and the copy in TCRdb shows in-frame clones only, minus some. The sample yields about 110,000 clones, 90% seen once. The sequenced sample was peripheral blood, obtained on day 0 of AZD1222 vaccination. The receptors here all came from an adult in good health.

The V gene is TRBV10-3, the J gene TRBJ1-1; D gene unclear. CDR3 size: 14 residues. The germline CDR1 and CDR2 sequences are ENHRY and SYGVKD. The V end lost 11 bases, the J end lost 4 bases, and 20 bases lay between the germline ends. The CDR3 here is CAASFSTLSTEAFF. The CDR3 bases are TGTGCCGCTTCTTTTTCTACTCTGAGCACTGAAGCTTTCTTT.

The V call is TRBV6-2 or TRBV6-3, the J call TRBJ1-5; 7 nucleotides align to TRBD1. The CDR3 covers 15 residues. Trimming removed 1 base from V and 5 bases from J; junction bases left unmatched: 5. The germline gives CDR1 MNHEY, CDR2 SVGEGT. The CDR3 nucleotides read TGTGCCAGCAGTTACTTAGATACAGGGGATCAGCCCCAGCATTTT. This gives the protein CASSYLDTGDQPQHF.

This chain links TRBV6-4 with TRBJ2-1, with 14 bases that match TRBD2. CDR1 is MRHNA and CDR2 is SNTAGT in the germline V gene. V lost 6 bases to trimming and J lost 7 bases; unmatched junction nucleotides: 2. CDR3 length: 14 amino acids. The CDR3 spells CASSRLAGGNEQFF. In DNA form, the CDR3 reads TGTGCCAGCAGCCGACTAGCGGGAGGGAATGAGCAGTTCTTC.

This clone was detected many times. The chain has TRBV5-1 and TRBJ1-2; TRBD1 matches at 8 bases. Trimming removed 0 bases from V and 8 bases from J; junction bases left unmatched: 15. Germline CDR1 is SGHRS and CDR2 is YFSETQ. This CDR3 is 17 amino acids long. The CDR3 DNA sequence: TGCGCCAGCAGCTTGGACGCTACAGGGGGAAGGACGTCCGGCTACACCTTC. Amino acids: CASSLDATGGRTSGYTF.

This sequence joins TRBV27 and TRBJ1-1, with D perhaps matching TRBD1 (5 bases). The ends were cut back, 3 bases at V and 0 bases at J, with 14 bases in the middle. The CDR3 runs to 16 residues. Germline V gene sequence: CDR1 MNHEY, CDR2 SMNVEV (reference sequence). In DNA, the CDR3 is TGTGCCAGCAGTTTGGGGCAGGCCCTAATGAACACTGAAGCTTTCTTT. It is translated as CASSLGQALMNTEAFF.

The chain employs TRBV19 and TRBJ2-5; D ambiguous. V dropped 3 bases and J dropped 1 base, with 12 bases sitting between them. Germline V gene lookup returns CDR1 LNHDA and CDR2 SQIVND (reference sequence). This CDR3 has 15 amino acids. The CDR3 region is CASSMFQSAQETQYF. In DNA, the CDR3 is TGTGCCAGTAGTATGTTTCAGTCGGCCCAAGAGACCCAGTACTTC.

This chain connects TRBV9 to TRBJ2-1, with TRBD1 matching over 11 bases. The CDR3 spans 14 residues. Per the germline V gene, CDR1 is SGDLS and CDR2 is YYNGEE. The V gene end was trimmed by 3 bases and the J gene end by 8 bases; junction bases not matched to a gene: 4. The CDR3 DNA reads TGTGCCAGCAGCGAGACGGGACAGGGGGATGAGCAGTTCTTC. The encoded protein is CASSETGQGDEQFF.

The chain joins TRBV18 to TRBJ1-5, with D hard to call. Germline CDR1 KGHSH, CDR2 LQKENI. The CDR3 length is 14 residues. Trimming took off 6 bases at V and 4 bases at J, with 13 bases between the two ends. CDR3 residues: CASSPGITNQPQHF. CDR3 in DNA: TGTGCCAGCTCCCCCGGGATCACGAATCAGCCCCAGCATTTT.

This rearrangement joins TRBV20-1 to TRBJ1-2; 12 bases are shared with TRBD1. This CDR3 spans 15 amino acids. Trimming removed 6 bases from V and 9 bases from J; junction bases left unmatched: 14. Germline V gene sequence: CDR1 DFQATT, CDR2 SNEGSKA (reference sequence). DNA of the CDR3: TGCAGTGCCAGTAAGGGACAGGGGGCGTGGGATCGCTACACCTTC. Encoded protein: CSASKGQGAWDRYTF.

This rearrangement joins TRBV3-1 (or the pseudogene TRBV3-2) to TRBJ2-7; no clear D. The CDR3 length is 16 residues. Trimming took 0 bases from V and 0 from J, leaving 12 bases between them. The germline CDR1 and CDR2 sequences are LGHDT and YNNKEL (reference sequence). Here the CDR3 DNA reads TGTGCCAGCAGCCAAGATATTGGTACCAACTCCTACGAGCAGTACTTC. It is translated as CASSQDIGTNSYEQYF.

J is TRBJ2-2 and V is TRBV6-5, with 7 nucleotides matching TRBD2. Germline CDR1 is MNHEY and CDR2 is SVGAGI. CDR3 length equals 15 residues. J lost 4 bases, V lost 6 bases, and 8 bases had no gene match. The CDR3 coding sequence is TGTGCCAGCAGGAGGCGGGGGTCGGGCACCGGGGAGCTGTTTTTT. Translated, it gives CASRRRGSGTGELFF.

The chain links TRBV5-1 to TRBJ2-6; D gene unclear. CDR3 length: 15 amino acids. Trimming left V 0 bases short and J 0 bases short, with 4 bases between. CDR1 is SGHRS and CDR2 is YFSETQ in the germline V gene. The CDR3 bases are TGCGCCAGCAGCTTGGTCGCCTCTGGGGCCAACGTCCTGACTTTC. It yields the protein CASSLVASGANVLTF.

The chain joins TRBV12-2 to TRBJ2-7; TRBD2 was called by the table and not checked on the DNA. TRBV12-2 is noted as a pseudogene. The CDR3 extends over 18 amino acids. The CDR3: CASRLDLPGLAADYEQYF. The CDR3 nucleotides read TGTGCAAGTCGCTTAGACCTTCCGGGACTAGCGGCGGACTACGAGCAGTACTTC.

This clone has only one observation. The gene calls are TRBV15 and TRBJ2-1, with D uncertain. V was shortened by 3 bases and J by 6 bases, with 9 bases between the two germline ends. Per germline, CDR1 LNHNV and CDR2 YYDKDF (reference sequence). The CDR3 covers 13 residues. The CDR3 protein is CATSSSLPNEQFF. In nucleotides, the CDR3 is TGTGCCACCAGCAGTTCCCTTCCCAATGAGCAGTTCTTC.

This clone was seen a single time. The rearrangement links TRBV5-1 to TRBJ1-6; 8 bases are shared with TRBD1. The germline CDR1 and CDR2 sequences are SGHRS and YFSETQ. The V and J ends lost 1 base and 5 bases, in that order; junction bases with no gene match: 5. The CDR3 is 16 amino acids. The CDR3 DNA reads TGCGCCAGCAGCTTGCGGACAGGGAGAAATAATTCACCCCTCCACTTT. Translating it yields CASSLRTGRNNSPLHF.

V usage is TRBV19 and J usage is TRBJ1-1; 7 bases are shared with TRBD1. The J segment lost 0 bases and the V segment lost 6 bases, leaving 4 bases of the junction unmatched. Germline values: CDR1 LNHDA, CDR2 SQIVND (reference sequence). There are 14 residues in the CDR3. In nucleotides, the CDR3 is TGTGCCAGTAGGGGGGGACAGATGAACACTGAAGCTTTCTTT. It encodes CASRGGQMNTEAFF.

The V and J genes are TRBV30 and TRBJ1-6, with D perhaps TRBD1 (6 bases). Germline V gives CDR1 GTSNPN, CDR2 SVGIG (reference sequence). The CDR3 loop spans 14 amino acids. The germline V and J ends were trimmed by 3 bases and 9 bases, with 15 bases remaining between them. The CDR3 region is CAWSWDTSISPLHF. DNA for the CDR3: TGTGCCTGGAGCTGGGACACCTCTATTTCACCCCTCCACTTT.

This chain uses TRBV30 with TRBJ1-5; D is uncertain. The CDR3 has 13 amino acids. Trimming shortened V by 2 bases and J by 2 bases, and 7 bases separated the two germline ends. The germline V gene encodes CDR1 GTSNPN and CDR2 SVGIG (reference sequence). CDR3 in amino acids: CAWSSIGNQPQHF. The DNA of the CDR3 is TGTGCCTGGAGTTCGATTGGCAATCAGCCCCAGCATTTT.

The rearrangement uses TRBV5-6 and TRBJ2-2; 9 nucleotides match TRBD2. J gave up 1 base and V 7 bases, and 5 bases lay outside the gene matches. Per the germline V gene, CDR1 is SGHDT and CDR2 is YYEEEE. This CDR3 has 15 amino acids. CDR3 DNA: TGTGCCAGCGGAGGACTAGCGAGGAACACCGGGGAGCTGTTTTTT. This sequence encodes CASGGLARNTGELFF.

The chain recombines TRBV5-4 with TRBJ2-1; weak D call: TRBD2 (6 bases). Germline V lookup: CDR1 SGHNT, CDR2 YYREEE (reference sequence). V lost 4 bases and J 6 bases, leaving 11 bases between the germline ends. The CDR3 extends over 13 amino acids. The CDR3 protein is CASSETSSNEQFF. CDR3 nucleotide sequence: TGTGCCAGCAGCGAGACTAGTAGCAATGAGCAGTTCTTC.

V is TRBV19 and J is TRBJ1-4; TRBD1 might be the D (5 bases). Germline loops: CDR1 LNHDA, CDR2 SQIVND (reference sequence). V was trimmed by 3 bases and J by 7 bases, leaving 15 bases between them. This CDR3 has 15 amino acids. CDR3 region: CASSINPGRGEKLFF. Written as DNA, the CDR3 is TGTGCCAGTAGTATTAACCCGGGACGGGGTGAAAAACTGTTTTTT.

V gene TRBV11-2 combines with J gene TRBJ2-2, with TRBD2 matching 7 bases. V was clipped by 6 bases and J by 9 bases; unmatched bases: 7. Germline CDR1 reads SGHAT; CDR2 reads FQNNGV. This CDR3 contains 13 residues. The CDR3 region is CASSIAGVWELFF. CDR3 DNA sequence: TGTGCCAGCAGTATTGCGGGAGTCTGGGAGCTGTTTTTT.

The chain is built from TRBV5-1 and TRBJ2-1; perhaps TRBD2 as D (7 bases). The CDR3 has 15 amino acids. Germline CDR1 is SGHRS and CDR2 is YFSETQ. V lost 0 bases to trimming and J lost 5 bases, with 12 bases between them. CDR3 sequence reads: CASSLVGGADNEQFF. In DNA form, the CDR3 reads TGCGCCAGCAGCTTGGTAGGGGGGGCCGACAATGAGCAGTTCTTC. Full variable domain (missing parts from reference TRBV5-1 and TRBJ2-1): KAGVTQTPRYLIKTRGQQVTLSCSPISGHRSVSWYQQTPGQGLQFLFEYFSETQRNKGNFPGRFSGRQFSNSRSEMNVSTLELGDSALYLCASSLVGGADNEQFFGPGTRLTVL.

The chain uses TRBV6-1 and TRBJ2-7; 8 bases match TRBD1. Germline V gene data show CDR1 as MNHNS and CDR2 as SASEGT. The junction had 7 bases not matched to a gene; V was cut back by 3 bases and J by 6 bases. The CDR3 runs 14 residues. CDR3 DNA: TGTGCCAGCAGTGATGGTCCAGGGGGCCTCGAGCAGTACTTC. Translation: CASSDGPGGLEQYF.

V and J are TRBV18 and TRBJ1-2; perhaps TRBD1 as D (5 bases). Germline CDR1 KGHSH, CDR2 LQKENI. The CDR3 spans 13 residues. V was trimmed by 0 bases and J by 8 bases, leaving 10 bases between them. Here the CDR3 DNA reads TGTGCCAGCTCACCACCGCAGGGAGTGGGCTACACCTTC. Amino acids: CASSPPQGVGYTF.

The rearrangement joins TRBV12-3 or TRBV12-4 to TRBJ2-1, with D maybe TRBD2 (6 bases). The CDR3 spans 12 residues. The germline V and J ends were trimmed by 6 bases and 8 bases, with 11 bases remaining between them. CDR3 nucleotide sequence: TGTGCCAGCAGGACCGGAGGGGATGAGCAGTTCTTC. Protein: CASRTGGDEQFF.

This chain connects TRBV18 to TRBJ1-2; D may be TRBD1 (5 bases). Trimming stripped 6 bases from V and 1 base from J, with 12 bases between. Germline lookup yields CDR1 KGHSH and CDR2 LQKENI. The CDR3 loop spans 14 amino acids. CDR3 coding DNA: TGTGCCAGCTCGTCTGACAGTTTTAACTATGGCTACACCTTC. Translated: CASSSDSFNYGYTF.